This T cell receptor (beta chain) appears in the sequencing data of a study of identical twins. The CDR3 loop spans 15 amino acids. V lost 3 bases to trimming and J lost 4 bases, with 15 bases between them. One entry per CDR3 protein, called by TCRdb with MiXCR from the 5' RACE reads. The repertoire holds just under 550,000 distinct CDR3 sequences, 13% to 15% seen once, with roughly 0.42% in the top ten. These records were also assigned to another study, of yellow fever vaccine responses in identical twins.

The rearrangement joins TRBV12-3 or TRBV12-4 to TRBJ1-1; TRBD1 might be the D (5 bases). Sequencing was performed on CD4+ T cells sorted from blood. The sequence derives from a woman between 18 and 29 years old in good health. The CDR3 loop is CASSLSPGQSTEAFF. CDR3 in DNA: TGTGCCAGCAGTTTGTCACCCGGACAATCCACTGAAGCTTTCTTT.